A single sample gave rise to the 12 T cell receptor beta chains below, sequenced in a study of cytomegalovirus exposure and HLA in healthy donors. The PCR employed 60 Vbeta primers together with 13 Jbeta primers. The protocol was immunoSEQ multiplex PCR, while the TCRdb copy is restricted to in-frame clones and leaves out a portion. The sample lists around 190,000 clones, just under 75% seen once, with around 3.3% in the top ten. Material for sequencing was PBMCs. The receptor source for this set is a woman aged 25-40 years in good health and CMV-seropositive.

The CDR3 spells CASRTRGRGNEQFF. CDR3 bases: TGTGCCAGCAGAACCAGGGGGCGCGGCAATGAGCAGTTCTTC. The chain couples TRBV6-5 to TRBJ2-1; TRBD1 agrees at 8 bases. This CDR3 has 14 residues. Per the germline V gene, CDR1 is MNHEY and CDR2 is SVGAGI. Trimming cost V 6 bases and J 6 bases; bases outside gene matches: 7.

The V gene is TRBV28, the J gene TRBJ2-7; 8 positions match TRBD2. The CDR3 has 15 amino acids. Looked up from germline, CDR1 is MDHEN and CDR2 is SYDVKM. After removal of 2 bases from V and 3 bases from J, the junction contained 6 bases not matched to a gene. The CDR3 loop is CASSLHSGNNYEQYF. The CDR3 coding sequence is TGTGCCAGCAGTTTACATAGCGGGAATAACTACGAGCAGTACTTC.

This chain joins TRBV11-3 and TRBJ2-7; 8 bases map to TRBD1. The CDR3 is made up of 13 amino acids. Germline CDR1 reads SGHNT; CDR2 reads YENEEA. J gave up 3 bases and V 5 bases, and 3 bases lay outside the gene matches. CDR3 sequence reads: CASSPGQGYEQYF. The DNA of the CDR3 is TGTGCCAGCAGCCCCGGACAGGGCTACGAGCAGTACTTC.

The rearrangement joins TRBV19 to TRBJ2-7; 7 bases align to TRBD1. The CDR3 is made up of 15 amino acids. Trimming cost V 1 base and J 6 bases; bases outside gene matches: 9. The germline V gene has CDR1 LNHDA and CDR2 SQIVND (reference sequence). This CDR3 is CASSIAYRGSVEQYF. CDR3 coding DNA: TGTGCCAGTAGTATAGCATACAGGGGTTCTGTCGAGCAGTACTTC.

The sample holds one count of this clone. V gene TRBV29-1 combines with J gene TRBJ1-1, with TRBD1 identical over 7 bases. Germline CDR1 is SQVTM and CDR2 is ANQGSEA. V lost 3 bases to trimming and J lost 4 bases; unmatched junction nucleotides: 8. The CDR3 consists of 14 residues. The CDR3, as DNA: TGCAGCGTTGAGATAGGGCAGGGGGGCACTGAAGCTTTCTTT. It translates to CSVEIGQGGTEAFF.

This clone showed up just a few times. V is TRBV5-6 and J is TRBJ1-3; D remains ambiguous. This CDR3 has 14 amino acids. V was clipped by 1 base and J by 2 bases, with 7 bases between them. CDR1 SGHDT and CDR2 YYEEEE come from the germline V gene. CDR3 nucleotides: TGTGCCAGCAGCTTGCCGGGAGCTGGAAACACCATATATTTT. Amino acids: CASSLPGAGNTIYF.

This chain joins TRBV9 and TRBJ2-3; 9 positions agree with TRBD2. The V gene's germline CDR1 is SGDLS and CDR2 YYNGEE. The CDR3 extends over 16 amino acids. V trimming: 3 bases; J trimming: 1 base; junction bases outside the gene matches: 6. The CDR3 is CASSDDRLAGTDTQYF. For the CDR3, the DNA is TGTGCCAGCAGCGACGATAGACTAGCGGGCACAGATACGCAGTATTTT. The variable domain in full, with the rest retrieved from reference TRBV9 and TRBJ2-3, is DSGVTQTPKHLITATGQRVTLRCSPRSGDLSVYWYQQSLDQGLQFLIQYYNGEERAKGNILERFSAQQFPDLHSELNLSSLELGDSALYFCASSDDRLAGTDTQYFGPGTRLTVL.

The rearrangement joins TRBV6-1 to TRBJ1-2; possibly TRBD1 for D (5 bases). The CDR3 consists of 12 residues. V dropped 8 bases and J dropped 3 bases, with 10 bases sitting between them. Germline loops: CDR1 MNHNS, CDR2 SASEGT. In DNA, the CDR3 is TGTGCCAGCTTACAGGATTACTATGGCTACACCTTC. This gives the protein CASLQDYYGYTF.

V is TRBV19 and J is TRBJ1-2; no firm D call. Germline V gene data show CDR1 as LNHDA and CDR2 as SQIVND (reference sequence). Trimming took off 5 bases at V and 7 bases at J, with 11 bases between the two ends. This CDR3 comprises 12 residues. The CDR3 DNA reads TGTGCCAGTAGTCCCGCTGGGAGTGGCTACACCTTC. Protein product: CASSPAGSGYTF.

The chain employs TRBV28 and TRBJ1-2; D is uncertain. Trimming shortened V by 6 bases and J by 5 bases, and 28 bases separated the two germline ends. Germline V gene sequence: CDR1 MDHEN, CDR2 SYDVKM. The CDR3 is 18 amino acids. The chain's CDR3 is CASSHFRGVDPPYYGYTF. The CDR3 region has the DNA TGTGCCAGCAGCCACTTCCGCGGGGTAGACCCCCCCTATTATGGCTACACCTTC.

CDR3 sequence: CASRPQGGGSLNEQFF. CDR3 bases: TGTGCAAGTCGCCCACAGGGGGGAGGGAGCCTCAATGAGCAGTTCTTC. The rearrangement joins TRBV12-2 to TRBJ2-1; the table's TRBD1 call for D was not verified on the DNA. TRBV12-2 is labeled a pseudogene. CDR3 length equals 16 residues.

The V and J genes are TRBV19 and TRBJ1-1; TRBD1 matches 8 bases. Germline CDR1 reads LNHDA; CDR2 reads SQIVND (reference sequence). The CDR3 has 16 residues. Losses at the gene ends were 3 bases for V and 2 bases for J; bases not matched to a gene: 8. In nucleotides, the CDR3 is TGTGCCAGTAGTATCCCGGCGGGACAGGTAAACACTGAAGCTTTCTTT. Its translation is CASSIPAGQVNTEAFF.